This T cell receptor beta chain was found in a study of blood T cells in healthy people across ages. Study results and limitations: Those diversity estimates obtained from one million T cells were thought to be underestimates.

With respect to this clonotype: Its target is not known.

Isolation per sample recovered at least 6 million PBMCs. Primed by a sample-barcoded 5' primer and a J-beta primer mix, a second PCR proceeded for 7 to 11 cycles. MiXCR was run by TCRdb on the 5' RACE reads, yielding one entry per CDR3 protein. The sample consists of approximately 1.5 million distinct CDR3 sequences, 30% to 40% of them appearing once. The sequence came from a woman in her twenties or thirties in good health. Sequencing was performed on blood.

The CDR3 protein is CASSQGSGRGQLYF. CDR3 bases: TGTGCCAGCAGCCAAGGATCAGGGAGGGGGCAATTGTACTTC. The chain uses TRBV14 and TRBJ2-7, with D tentatively TRBD1 or TRBD2 (7 bases each). The V and J ends lost 1 base and 12 bases respectively, with 19 bases between them. The CDR3 extends over 14 amino acids. Germline V lookup: CDR1 SGHDN, CDR2 FVKESK.